This TCR beta chain stems from a study of OX40 agonist ivuxolimab in advanced cancers. Whole-study context: Patients were dosed with the agonistic anti-OX40 (CD134) antibody ivuxolimab. At under 85% male, the cohort had a mean age of about 60 years, ranging from roughly 20 to 85. Patients achieving partial responses numbered three: one hepatocellular carcinoma case and two cutaneous melanoma cases. Study-wide results and caveats: The study observed clonal expansion of CD4+ and CD8+ blood T cells by week 6 at 0.1 to 3.0 mg/kg.

TCRdb keeps only in-frame clones here, not all; method: immunoSEQ multiplex PCR. The sample holds some 16,000 clones, around 85% seen once. The ends lost 4 bases at V and 3 bases at J; junction bases unmatched: 2. Germline V lookup: CDR1 MNHEY, CDR2 SMNVEV (reference sequence). This CDR3 comprises 15 residues. A note on this clone: Its target is unknown.

This sample comprised CD4+ or CD8+ T cells sorted from blood, obtained in a trial of the OX40 agonist ivuxolimab. The chain employs TRBV27 and TRBJ2-1; 11 bases are shared with TRBD1. The receptor's source is an adult with an advanced solid tumor such as melanoma, head and neck, liver or kidney cancer. CDR3 DNA: TGTGCCAGCAGTTGGGGGACAGGGGGCTACAATGAGCAGTTCTTC. Translating gives CASSWGTGGYNEQFF.